One and the same sample provided the 16 T cell receptor beta chains below, sequenced in a study of shared clonotypes between healthy human individuals. This table comes from immunoSEQ multiplex PCR, and its TCRdb copy is limited to in-frame clones, with some not included. The table lists about 1.5 million clones, roughly 97% of them singletons. The sample was naive CD4+ T cells sorted from blood. Noted subset: CD45RA+ positively selected. These receptors were taken from a man aged 30 to 39 in good health.

This chain connects TRBV11-3 to TRBJ2-2; 10 nucleotides match TRBD2. V trimming: 4 bases; J trimming: 8 bases; junction bases outside the gene matches: 10. There are 16 residues in the CDR3. From germline, CDR1 is SGHNT and CDR2 YENEEA. The CDR3 DNA reads TGTGCCAGCAGCTCAGCTAGCGGGAGAGGGTCAGGGGAGCTGTTTTTT. Its translation is CASSSASGRGSGELFF.

V is TRBV7-6 and J is TRBJ1-1; 8 bases fit TRBD1. Trimming removed 5 bases from V and 3 bases from J; junction bases left unmatched: 5. This CDR3 spans 14 amino acids. CDR1 is SGHVS, CDR2 FNYEAQ, per germline. In nucleotides, the CDR3 is TGTGCCAGCAGCAGAGGGACAGGAGACACTGAAGCTTTCTTT. This translates into CASSRGTGDTEAFF.

This rearrangement joins TRBV5-5 to TRBJ1-1, with 8 bases that match TRBD1. CDR1 is SGHKS, CDR2 YYEKEE, per germline (reference sequence). This CDR3 comprises 18 residues. The V segment lost 3 bases and the J segment 6 bases; nucleotides outside the gene matches: 19. As DNA, the CDR3 is TGTGCCAGCAGCTATCGTCCCGGGACAGGTTCGTTGGGGGCTGAAGCTTTCTTT. This translates into CASSYRPGTGSLGAEAFF. The full variable domain, with the rest looked up from reference TRBV5-5 and TRBJ1-1, is DAGVTQSPTHLIKTRGQQVTLRCSPISGHKSVSWYQQVLGQGPQFIFQYYEKEERGRGNFPDRFSARQFPNYSSELNVNALLLGDSALYLCASSYRPGTGSLGAEAFFGQGTRLTVV.

The chain carries TRBV28 and TRBJ2-7, with 9 bases lining up with TRBD2. This CDR3 comprises 15 residues. CDR1 MDHEN and CDR2 SYDVKM come from the germline V gene. J lost 2 bases, V lost 3 bases, and 5 bases had no gene match. CDR3 sequence (DNA): TGTGCCAGCAGTTTCGGCGGGAGGGACACCTACGAGCAGTACTTC. It translates to CASSFGGRDTYEQYF.

This chain links TRBV28 with TRBJ1-2, with 8 bases aligning to TRBD1. The CDR3 is 14 residues long. The germline V gene has CDR1 MDHEN and CDR2 SYDVKM. V lost 6 bases to trimming and J lost 5 bases; unmatched junction nucleotides: 8. The CDR3, as DNA: TGTGCCAGCAGCCGAGGGACAGGATTATATGGCTACACCTTC. Its translation: CASSRGTGLYGYTF.

The chain recombines TRBV28 with TRBJ1-1; maybe TRBD1 (6 bases). Germline V lookup: CDR1 MDHEN, CDR2 SYDVKM. The CDR3 has 13 residues. V was cut by 6 bases and J by 4 bases, with 12 bases left in between. CDR3 sequence: CASRPTGSTEAFF. In nucleotides, the CDR3 is TGTGCCAGCAGACCCACAGGGTCCACTGAAGCTTTCTTT.

The V call is TRBV6-5, the J call TRBJ2-7; 8 positions agree with TRBD2. The CDR3 contains 15 residues. Germline assignment: CDR1 MNHEY and CDR2 SVGAGI. V gave up 7 bases and J gave up 4 bases; unmatched junction bases: 12. CDR3 nucleotide sequence: TGTGCCAGCACCCAGAGGTGGGGACTAGGATACGAGCAGTACTTC. Its translation is CASTQRWGLGYEQYF.

The chain carries TRBV18 and TRBJ2-7, with 10 bases matching TRBD2. The CDR3 runs 14 residues. Germline trimming cut 3 bases from V and 3 bases from J; bases unmatched to any gene: 2. Germline CDR1 KGHSH, CDR2 LQKENI. CDR3 amino acids: CASSPKREGYEQYF. The CDR3 region has the DNA TGTGCCAGCTCACCTAAGCGGGAGGGCTACGAGCAGTACTTC.

V gene TRBV7-9 combines with J gene TRBJ1-1, with TRBD1 matching over 8 bases. Germline-derived CDR1 and CDR2 are SEHNR and FQNEAQ (reference sequence). Trimming cost V 1 base and J 1 base; bases outside gene matches: 8. This CDR3 comprises 17 residues. This CDR3 reads CASSLVLQGARNTEAFF. CDR3 sequence (DNA): TGTGCCAGCAGCTTAGTCTTGCAGGGGGCACGGAACACTGAAGCTTTCTTT.

The genes are TRBV9 and TRBJ2-5; perhaps TRBD2 as D (5 bases). This CDR3 is 15 amino acids long. CDR1 SGDLS and CDR2 YYNGEE come from the germline V gene. Deletions cut 0 bases from V and 5 bases from J, with 14 bases between. The CDR3 reads CASSVGPATGETQYF. The CDR3 coding sequence is TGTGCCAGCAGCGTAGGGCCGGCCACGGGGGAGACCCAGTACTTC.

The genes are TRBV5-6 and TRBJ2-7, with TRBD1 matching 8 bases. The CDR3 covers 15 residues. Per germline, CDR1 SGHDT and CDR2 YYEEEE. The trim removed 2 bases at V and 0 bases at J, leaving 4 bases unmatched. The chain's CDR3 is CASSFRDRYSYEQYF. DNA of the CDR3: TGTGCCAGCAGCTTCCGGGACAGGTACTCCTACGAGCAGTACTTC. The variable domain in full, completed from reference TRBV5-6 and TRBJ2-7, reads DAGVTQSPTHLIKTRGQQVTLRCSPKSGHDTVSWYQQALGQGPQFIFQYYEEEERQRGNFPDRFSGHQFPNYSSELNVNALLLGDSALYLCASSFRDRYSYEQYFGPGTRLTVT.

The genes are TRBV28 and TRBJ2-6; TRBD1 matches at 10 bases. Losses at the gene ends were 6 bases for V and 3 bases for J; bases not matched to a gene: 5. Germline V gene sequence: CDR1 MDHEN, CDR2 SYDVKM. This CDR3 spans 16 amino acids. CDR3 sequence: CASRTGGDGGANVLTF. In DNA form, the CDR3 reads TGTGCCAGCAGGACAGGGGGCGATGGTGGGGCCAACGTCCTGACTTTC.

The chain uses TRBV27 and TRBJ2-3; D call uncertain. V was clipped by 1 base and J by 2 bases, with 19 bases between them. Germline V gene sequence: CDR1 MNHEY, CDR2 SMNVEV (reference sequence). The CDR3 extends over 18 amino acids. CDR3 coding DNA: TGTGCCAGCAGTTTATGGTCTTCGGGCAGACATTCCACAGATACGCAGTATTTT. This codes for CASSLWSSGRHSTDTQYF.

This rearrangement joins TRBV5-1 to TRBJ1-4; D is uncertain. The CDR3 length is 14 residues. Trimming removed 4 bases at V and 3 bases at J, with 10 bases between. Germline CDR1 SGHRS, CDR2 YFSETQ. CDR3 nucleotides: TGCGCCAGCAGCACCACCTCCGCTAATGAAAAACTGTTTTTT. It yields the protein CASSTTSANEKLFF. Based on the CDR3 plus reference TRBV5-1 and TRBJ1-4, the full variable domain is KAGVTQTPRYLIKTRGQQVTLSCSPISGHRSVSWYQQTPGQGLQFLFEYFSETQRNKGNFPGRFSGRQFSNSRSEMNVSTLELGDSALYLCASSTTSANEKLFFGSGTQLSVL.

The rearrangement uses TRBV7-2 and TRBJ1-4; the D gene is possibly TRBD1 (6 bases). This CDR3 has 16 amino acids. CDR1 is SGHTA and CDR2 is FQGNSA in the germline V gene. Trimming removed 0 bases from V and 8 bases from J, with 16 bases in between. DNA of the CDR3: TGTGCCAGCAGCTTAGCGAGCGAAACCACAGGGGAAAAACTGTTTTTT. Its translation is CASSLASETTGEKLFF.

The V gene is TRBV11-3, the J gene TRBJ2-5; possibly TRBD2 for D (6 bases). CDR1 and CDR2 (germline): SGHNT, YENEEA. V was shortened by 4 bases and J by 4 bases, with 16 bases between the two germline ends. This CDR3 has 15 amino acids. Here the CDR3 reads CASSSGVRGGETQYF. In DNA, the CDR3 is TGTGCCAGCAGCTCCGGAGTGCGGGGAGGAGAGACCCAGTACTTC.